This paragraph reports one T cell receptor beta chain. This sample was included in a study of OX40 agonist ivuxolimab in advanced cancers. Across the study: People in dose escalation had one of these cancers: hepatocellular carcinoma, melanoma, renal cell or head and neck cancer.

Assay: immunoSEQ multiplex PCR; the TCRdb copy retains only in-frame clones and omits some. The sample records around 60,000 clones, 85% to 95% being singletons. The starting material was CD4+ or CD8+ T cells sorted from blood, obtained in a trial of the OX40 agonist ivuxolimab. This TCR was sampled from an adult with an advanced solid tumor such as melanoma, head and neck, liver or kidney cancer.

The CDR3 region is CASSLPPMVSPRPQHF. CDR3 sequence (DNA): TGTGCCAGCAGTCTACCGCCGATGGTTTCCCCACGGCCCCAGCATTTT. This chain connects TRBV28 to TRBJ1-5; D call uncertain. The CDR3 is 16 residues long. V dropped 5 bases and J dropped 9 bases, with 23 bases sitting between them. Germline values: CDR1 MDHEN, CDR2 SYDVKM.